This TCR beta chain was sequenced for a study of T cell responses to AZD1222 COVID-19 vaccine. Generated by immunoSEQ multiplex PCR, the TCRdb table keeps only in-frame clones and is missing some. The table has some 120,000 clones, 85% to 95% seen once; the top ten hold 1.5% to 2%. The CDR3 loop spans 15 amino acids. V lost 4 bases and J lost 6; bases outside the gene matches: 9. Germline CDR1 is SGHKS and CDR2 is YYEKEE (reference sequence). The genes are TRBV5-5 and TRBJ2-1; 8 nucleotides agree with TRBD2. The sequencing here drew on peripheral blood, taken 28 days after the second AZD1222 dose. This clonotype originated in an adult who received the AZD1222 COVID-19 vaccine. CDR3 nucleotides: TGTGCCAGCAGCGTAAGCGGGAGTTTTGGCAATGAGCAGTTCTTC. This codes for CASSVSGSFGNEQFF. The full variable domain, its missing parts supplied by reference TRBV5-5 and TRBJ2-1, is DAGVTQSPTHLIKTRGQQVTLRCSPISGHKSVSWYQQVLGQGPQFIFQYYEKEERGRGNFPDRFSARQFPNYSSELNVNALLLGDSALYLCASSVSGSFGNEQFFGPGTRLTVL.